One and the same sample provided the 8 T cell receptor beta chains below, sequenced in a study of blood T cell repertoires in COVID-19. The data were produced by immunoSEQ multiplex PCR, yet TCRdb's version contains in-frame clones alone and is incomplete. In the table there are about 240,000 clones, around four fifths of which are singletons. The specimen was peripheral blood. These receptors all stem from a man under 40 who had recovered from COVID-19.

J is TRBJ1-2 and V is TRBV12-3 or TRBV12-4; a possible D gene is TRBD1 (6 bases). This CDR3 contains 13 residues. V was trimmed by 6 bases and J by 2 bases, leaving 10 bases between them. The CDR3: CASSRTANYGYTF. CDR3 in DNA: TGTGCCAGCAGCAGGACAGCCAACTATGGCTACACCTTC.

V and J are TRBV6-5 and TRBJ1-6, with D unresolved. V lost 4 bases to trimming and J lost 18 bases, with 19 bases between them. Germline V CDR1 and CDR2: MNHEY, SVGAGI. The CDR3 covers 13 residues. CDR3: CASSSLADLPYHF. CDR3 DNA: TGTGCCAGCAGTTCGTTAGCCGACCTCCCTTACCACTTT.

This clone was recorded only once. The DNA of the CDR3 is TGTGCCAGCAGCTTCGACAGGGGAACCTACAATGAGCAGTTCTTC. It is translated as CASSFDRGTYNEQFF. The V gene is TRBV7-3, the J gene TRBJ2-1, with 8 bases aligning to TRBD1. Germline V gene sequence: CDR1 SGHTA, CDR2 FQGTGA. This CDR3 region has 15 residues. V lost 3 bases, J lost 2 bases, and 3 bases stayed unmatched.

The V call is TRBV28, the J call TRBJ1-5; 7 positions match TRBD1. Germline V gives CDR1 MDHEN, CDR2 SYDVKM. The J segment lost 0 bases and the V segment lost 10 bases, leaving 3 bases of the junction unmatched. The CDR3 length is 13 residues. The CDR3 loop reads CANGDSSNQPQHF. The CDR3 region has the DNA TGTGCCAACGGGGACAGTAGCAATCAGCCCCAGCATTTT.

The chain joins TRBV3-1 (or the pseudogene TRBV3-2) to TRBJ1-1; no firm D call. Germline CDR1 is LGHDT and CDR2 is YNNKEL (reference sequence). The CDR3 consists of 13 residues. V was clipped by 3 bases and J by 4 bases, with 9 bases between them. The CDR3 reads CASSQNSGTEAFF. CDR3 nucleotide sequence: TGTGCCAGCAGCCAGAACTCAGGCACTGAAGCTTTCTTT.

The genes are TRBV2 and TRBJ2-7; D might be TRBD2 (6 bases). This CDR3 is built from 14 residues. The germline V gene encodes CDR1 SNHLY and CDR2 FYNNEI. V lost 6 bases to trimming and J lost 0 bases, with 12 bases between them. CDR3 in amino acids: CASSPRRGSYEQYV. The CDR3 region has the DNA TGTGCCAGCAGCCCCAGGAGGGGCTCCTACGAGCAGTACGTC.

The chain carries TRBV9 and TRBJ1-1; TRBD1 might be the D (5 bases). The CDR3 contains 15 residues. Germline V CDR1 and CDR2: SGDLS, YYNGEE. V lost 2 bases and J lost 5, with 16 bases in between. CDR3 region: CASSVSVGVGTEAFF. CDR3 nucleotides: TGTGCCAGCAGCGTCTCCGTAGGGGTGGGAACTGAAGCTTTCTTT.

V is TRBV28 and J is TRBJ2-3, with 10 bases identical to TRBD1. In germline, CDR1 is MDHEN, CDR2 SYDVKM. V lost 6 bases, J lost 4 bases, and 4 bases stayed unmatched. The CDR3 runs 14 residues. The CDR3 region is CASRPGQGSDTQYF. The CDR3 nucleotides read TGTGCCAGCAGGCCGGGACAGGGGTCAGATACGCAGTATTTT.